Listed below are T cell receptor beta chains from one sample, sequenced in a study of shared clonotypes between healthy human individuals. Profiling relied on immunoSEQ multiplex PCR, and the TCRdb table lists in-frame clones only, not all of them. The sample carries more than 2 million clones, about 94% recorded once. The specimen was naive CD8+ T cells from PBMCs. Receptors were obtained from a young man in good health. Some clones in this sample may be carry-over from other donors' samples. Both conserved end residues are part of each CDR3. The order of the fields is D gene, V gene, CDR3 length, clone size, J gene, CDR3 DNA, CDR3 protein. A D gene is named only where the DNA matches it firmly. Expanded clones get a size class; other rows say once, few or many, or leave the size out.

>NA|TRBV4-2|15|NA|TRBJ2-1
TGTGCCAGCAGTACGGAGGAGGGGGCCTACAATGAGCAGTTCTTC
CASSTEEGAYNEQFF
>NA|TRBV10-1|14|NA|TRBJ2-2
TGCGCCAGCAGTGACCCTAGTTACACCGGGGAGCTGTTTTTT
CASSDPSYTGELFF
>TRBD1|TRBV7-3|15|NA|TRBJ1-1
TGTGCCAGCAGCTTAACCAGGGGACAGCGAGTTGAAGCTTTCTTT
CASSLTRGQRVEAFF
>NA|TRBV5-1|15|NA|TRBJ1-4
TGCGCCAGCAGCTTTGTAGCAGCAACTAATGAAAAACTGTTTTTT
CASSFVAATNEKLFF
>TRBD1|TRBV6-1|15|NA|TRBJ2-3
TGTGCCAGCAGTGTCAAGACAGGGGGGGGAGATACGCAGTATTTT
CASSVKTGGGDTQYF
>NA|TRBV19|14|NA|TRBJ1-2
TGTGCCAGTAGTACCAAGGGGGATAACTATGGCTACACCTTC
CASSTKGDNYGYTF
>TRBD1|TRBV19|14|NA|TRBJ2-1
TGTGCCAGTAGTGAACAGGGGGAAGTGGATGAGCAGTTCTTC
CASSEQGEVDEQFF
>NA|TRBV19|14|NA|TRBJ1-2
TGTGCCAGTAGTCCGCAACAGGTTAACTATGGCTACACCTTC
CASSPQQVNYGYTF
>NA|TRBV7-9|13|NA|TRBJ2-2
TGTGCCAGCAGCGGGGGGTCCCCTGGGGAGCTGTTTTTT
CASSGGSPGELFF
>NA|TRBV27|14|NA|TRBJ2-7
TGTGCCAGCAGTTTGGTTATGAGGCCCCACGAGCAGTACTTC
CASSLVMRPHEQYF
>TRBD2|TRBV30|15|NA|TRBJ2-3
TGTGCCTGGAGTGTACTAACGGGAGGTCCAGATACGCAGTATTTT
CAWSVLTGGPDTQYF
>TRBD2|TRBV5-4|16|NA|TRBJ2-2
TGTGCCAGCAGCTTGGTAATTGCGGGAGCCGACGGGGAGCTGTTTTTT
CASSLVIAGADGELFF
>NA|TRBV10-3|15|NA|TRBJ1-1
TGTGCCATCAGTGAGGAACTTACAGTGAACACTGAAGCTTTCTTT
CAISEELTVNTEAFF
>TRBD1|TRBV4-1|15|NA|TRBJ1-1
TGCGCCAGCAGCCTACTCCATACAGGGGAGACTGAAGCTTTCTTT
CASSLLHTGETEAFF
>NA|TRBV7-9|14|NA|TRBJ1-1
TGTGCCAGCAGACCCCCATTGAGGAACACTGAAGCTTTCTTT
CASRPPLRNTEAFF
>NA|TRBV29-1|11|NA|TRBJ1-2
TGCAGCGTGGGGACCGCCCTAGGCTACACCTTC
CSVGTALGYTF
>TRBD2|TRBV6-5|15|NA|TRBJ2-7
TGTGCCAGCAGTTACTCGTCGGGGGGCTCCTACGAGCAGTACTTC
CASSYSSGGSYEQYF
>NA|TRBV6-1|15|NA|TRBJ1-2
TGTGCCAGCAGTGAATCCCCCGGGGGGGGTGATGGCTACACCTTC
CASSESPGGGDGYTF
>NA|TRBV5-4|14|once|TRBJ2-7
TGTGCCAGCAGCTTGAACGGGAGAGGATACGAGCAGTACTTC
CASSLNGRGYEQYF
>NA|TRBV4-1|15|NA|TRBJ2-3
TGCGCCAGCAGCCAAGATCGGTTAGGCGCAGATACGCAGTATTTT
CASSQDRLGADTQYF
>TRBD1|TRBV5-6|13|NA|TRBJ2-1
TGTGCCAGCCGGGGACAGGGACTCAATGAGCAGTTCTTC
CASRGQGLNEQFF
>NA|TRBV7-2|15|NA|TRBJ2-5
TGTGCCAGCAGCTTAGGAGGCGGAGGGGCGGAGACCCAGTACTTC
CASSLGGGGAETQYF
>NA|TRBV6-1|13|NA|TRBJ1-2
TGTGCCAGCAGTGAAGGACAGCACTATGGCTACACCTTC
CASSEGQHYGYTF
>NA|TRBV6-5|15|NA|TRBJ1-3
TGTGCCAGCAGTGCCGGGGACCCGGGCTGGGACACCATATATTTT
CASSAGDPGWDTIYF
>NA|TRBV11-2|15|NA|TRBJ1-5
TGTGCCAGCAGCCCGGGAAGGGGAAGCAATCAGCCCCAGCATTTT
CASSPGRGSNQPQHF
>TRBD2|TRBV7-3|15|NA|TRBJ2-3
TGTGCCAGCAGCTTGACTAGCGGGACGGCAGATACGCAGTATTTT
CASSLTSGTADTQYF
>NA|TRBV19|17|NA|TRBJ2-4
TGTGCCAGTAGTAGCGTGCCCTCGGGGTTGGGCAAAAACATTCAGTACTTC
CASSSVPSGLGKNIQYF
>TRBD2|TRBV5-4|18|NA|TRBJ2-2
TGTGCCAGCACCGCGACGGGGCAGCGGGAGGGCGTCACCGGGGAGCTGTTTTTT
CASTATGQREGVTGELFF
>TRBD2|TRBV29-1|14|NA|TRBJ2-1
TGCAGCGTCGATGGGACTAGCGCTGGCAATGAGCAGTTCTTC
CSVDGTSAGNEQFF
>NA|TRBV19|15|NA|TRBJ2-6
TGTGCCAGTAGTCTTCGACAGGAAGGGGCCAACGTCCTGACTTTC
CASSLRQEGANVLTF
>NA|TRBV7-9|13|NA|TRBJ2-5
TGTGCCAGCAGCACCAGAGCCAGCGGGACCCAGTACTTC
CASSTRASGTQYF
>TRBD2|TRBV7-6|15|NA|TRBJ2-4
TGTGCCAGCAGCTCCACGGGACTAGCGGGAGGCATTCAGTACTTC
CASSSTGLAGGIQYF
>NA|TRBV11-1|17|NA|TRBJ2-7
TGTGCCAGCAGCTTAGAGGCCCTTACAGAGAGCTCCTACGAGCAGTACTTC
CASSLEALTESSYEQYF
>TRBD2|TRBV7-9|16|NA|TRBJ2-5
TGTGCCAGCAGCCCCCGACTAGCGGGAGGGTCAGGGACCCAGTACTTC
CASSPRLAGGSGTQYF
>NA|TRBV27|13|once|TRBJ2-6
TGTGCCAGCAGGACCTCTGGGGCCAACGTCCTGACTTTC
CASRTSGANVLTF
>NA|TRBV4-3|16|NA|TRBJ2-2
TGCGCCAGCAGCCAAAAACACGCCGACCGGTTCCCGGAGCTGTTTTTT
CASSQKHADRFPELFF
>TRBD1|TRBV5-1|14|NA|TRBJ2-7
TGCGCCAGCAGCTTGGGGACAGGGTACCACGAGCAGTACTTC
CASSLGTGYHEQYF
>NA|TRBV28|22|NA|TRBJ2-3
TGTGCCAGCAGTTTACCCGACGGAGGGGGTATTCAGGACAAACGAAGCACAGATACGCAGTATTTT
CASSLPDGGGIQDKRSTDTQYF
>NA|TRBV14|14|NA|TRBJ2-7
TGTGCCAGCAGCCAAGGGGGCGGAGGTTTCGAGCAGTACTTC
CASSQGGGGFEQYF
>NA|TRBV7-9|12|few|TRBJ2-7
TGTGCCAGCAGCTTGGCAGCCTACGAGCAGTACTTC
CASSLAAYEQYF
>NA|TRBV9|14|NA|TRBJ2-3
TGTGCCAGCAGCGTAGAGGATGGCCCAGATACGCAGTATTTT
CASSVEDGPDTQYF
>NA|TRBV18|14|NA|TRBJ2-7
TGTGCCAGCTCACCTCGGGACTCACGGGACGAGCAGTACTTC
CASSPRDSRDEQYF
>NA|TRBV25-1|14|NA|TRBJ2-1
TGTGCCAGCAGTCTCCTGGGGGTCTACAATGAGCAGTTCTTC
CASSLLGVYNEQFF
>TRBD1|TRBV28|15|NA|TRBJ2-2
TGTGCCAGCAGTACAGGGGGCCTGGACACCGGGGAGCTGTTTTTT
CASSTGGLDTGELFF
>TRBD1|TRBV9|12|few|TRBJ1-1
TGTGCCAGCAGCCCACAGGGGACTGAAGCTTTCTTT
CASSPQGTEAFF
>NA|TRBV4-3|14|NA|TRBJ1-2
TGCGCCAGCAGCCAAGGGGTAGCGTCGTCCCTCTACACCTTC
CASSQGVASSLYTF
>TRBD1|TRBV29-1|12|NA|TRBJ2-7
TGCAGCGTGCGGACAGGGAGAAACGAGCAGTACTTC
CSVRTGRNEQYF
>NA|TRBV9|14|NA|TRBJ1-1
TGTGCCAGCAGCGTAATAGGGGATTCCACTGAAGCTTTCTTT
CASSVIGDSTEAFF
>TRBD1|TRBV11-2|13|NA|TRBJ2-3
TGTGCCAGCAGAGACAGGGAACCAGATACGCAGTATTTT
CASRDREPDTQYF
>NA|TRBV6-5|13|NA|TRBJ2-1
TGTGCCAGCAGTTACCCCGACAGGAATGAGCAGTTCTTC
CASSYPDRNEQFF
>TRBD1|TRBV14|15|NA|TRBJ1-4
TGTGCCAGCAGCCAAAACAGGGGATGGGATGAAAAACTGTTTTTT
CASSQNRGWDEKLFF
>NA|TRBV5-1|16|NA|TRBJ1-1
TGCGCCAGCAGCCCGACGCGGGGGGCGAGGAACACTGAAGCTTTCTTT
CASSPTRGARNTEAFF
>TRBD1|TRBV5-1|14|NA|TRBJ2-2
TGCGCCAGCAGCTCAAGACAGGGGGACGGGGAGCTGTTTTTT
CASSSRQGDGELFF
>NA|TRBV7-8|17|NA|TRBJ1-3
TGTGCCAGCAGCTCTCCTAGGGAGGGTGTCTCTGGAAACACCATATATTTT
CASSSPREGVSGNTIYF
>NA|TRBV19|13|NA|TRBJ2-2
TGTGCCAGTAGTATTTACTTATTCGGGGAGCTGTTTTTT
CASSIYLFGELFF